The 18 T cell receptor beta chains below come from one sample, sequenced in a study of cytomegalovirus exposure and HLA in healthy donors (dated by TCRdb to the late 2010s). Library preparation was by the immunoSEQ multiplex PCR assay. TCRdb's version of the immuneACCESS table is confined to in-frame rearrangements and falls short of the full clone set. An unresolved V gene accounts for under half of the shortfall where checked; the remainder is of unknown origin. The sample has approximately 120,000 clones on record, 94% of them singletons. The top ten clones comprise approximately 1.2% of the sample. Specimen: PBMCs. The receptors here all came from a woman under 30 in good health and CMV-seronegative.

The genes are TRBV7-3 and TRBJ2-3, with D possibly TRBD1 on 5 matching bases. The CDR3 totals 13 residues. Trimming took 4 bases from V and 3 from J, leaving 8 bases between them. In germline, CDR1 is SGHTA, CDR2 FQGTGA. The CDR3 bases are TGTGCCAGCAGCTCTCGACAGACAGATACGCAGTATTTT. This gives the protein CASSSRQTDTQYF.

The CDR3 sequence: CAWRTGNSGNTIYF. The CDR3 DNA sequence: TGTGCCTGGAGGACAGGAAACTCTGGAAACACCATATATTTT. This sequence joins TRBV30 and TRBJ1-3; possible D gene TRBD1, 6 bases. V was clipped by 3 bases and J by 0 bases, with 9 bases between them. The germline gives CDR1 GTSNPN, CDR2 SVGIG (reference sequence). The CDR3 has 14 residues.

The chain has TRBV5-1 and TRBJ2-1, with D perhaps matching TRBD2 (6 bases). CDR1 is SGHRS and CDR2 is YFSETQ in the germline V gene. There are 14 residues in the CDR3. With 2 bases removed from V and 7 bases from J, the gap between germline ends came to 13 bases. For the CDR3, the DNA is TGCGCCAGCAGCTTCCGGGTCGGGGGTAATGAGCAGTTCTTC. Translation: CASSFRVGGNEQFF.

The CDR3 DNA is TGCGCCAGCAGCCAAGTCATTCACAGCTACTATGGCTACACCTTC. This translates into CASSQVIHSYYGYTF. The V call is TRBV4-1, the J call TRBJ1-2; D remains unclear. The CDR3 loop spans 15 amino acids. Germline lookup yields CDR1 MGHRA and CDR2 YSYEKL. Trimming took 1 base from V and 3 from J, leaving 12 bases between them.

This clone was observed once. This chain connects TRBV28 to TRBJ2-3, with D perhaps matching TRBD2 (6 bases). Trimming stripped 3 bases from V and 4 bases from J, with 8 bases between. Germline CDR1 and CDR2: MDHEN and SYDVKM. CDR3 length: 13 amino acids. The CDR3 DNA reads TGTGCCAGCAGTTTGGACTATGCAGATACGCAGTATTTT. This sequence encodes CASSLDYADTQYF. Variable domain in full (rest from reference TRBV28 and TRBJ2-3): DVKVTQSSRYLVKRTGEKVFLECVQDMDHENMFWYRQDPGLGLRLIYFSYDVKMKEKGDIPEGYSVSREKKERFSLILESASTNQTSMYLCASSLDYADTQYFGPGTRLTVL.

This clone appeared a single time. V gene TRBV6-1 combines with J gene TRBJ1-1; 8 nucleotides agree with TRBD1. This CDR3 has 14 residues. Unmatched junction bases numbered 9, after V lost 6 bases and J lost 6 bases. CDR1 is MNHNS and CDR2 is SASEGT in the germline V gene. This CDR3 is CASRDRENHPEAFF. CDR3 coding DNA: TGTGCCAGCAGGGACAGGGAGAATCATCCTGAAGCTTTCTTT.

The chain links TRBV27 to TRBJ1-5, with TRBD1 as a possible D gene (5 bases). Trimming removed 3 bases from V and 6 bases from J, with 15 bases in between. The CDR3 contains 15 residues. Germline V gives CDR1 MNHEY, CDR2 SMNVEV (reference sequence). This chain's CDR3 is CASSFEGRGGQPQHF. The CDR3 DNA is TGTGCCAGCAGTTTCGAAGGAAGGGGAGGTCAGCCCCAGCATTTT.

This rearrangement joins TRBV6-6 to TRBJ2-1, with 8 positions matching TRBD1. Per the germline V gene, CDR1 is MNHNY and CDR2 is SVGAGI (reference sequence). This CDR3 contains 16 residues. The V segment lost 6 bases and the J segment 4 bases; nucleotides outside the gene matches: 11. CDR3 nucleotides: TGTGCCAGCAGCCCAGGGACAGGAGGGTATTACAATGAGCAGTTCTTC. It is translated as CASSPGTGGYYNEQFF.

The CDR3 region is CASSSIQGNTEAFF. The CDR3 coding sequence is TGTGCCAGCAGTTCCATACAGGGGAACACTGAAGCTTTCTTT. The chain is built from TRBV11-2 and TRBJ1-1, with D perhaps matching TRBD1 (6 bases). Germline V gene lookup returns CDR1 SGHAT and CDR2 FQNNGV. Trimming took off 6 bases at V and 1 base at J, with 12 bases between the two ends. The CDR3 totals 14 residues. Looking up the rest from reference TRBV11-2 and TRBJ1-1 gives the full variable domain: EAGVAQSPRYKIIEKRQSVAFWCNPISGHATLYWYQQILGQGPKLLIQFQNNGVVDDSQLPKDRFSAERLKGVDSTLKIQPAKLEDSAVYLCASSSIQGNTEAFFGQGTRLTVV.

This clone was counted a few times. This rearrangement joins TRBV10-1 to TRBJ2-5, with D possibly matching TRBD2 (5 bases). Germline V lookup: CDR1 WNHNN, CDR2 SYGVQD (reference sequence). The CDR3 length is 15 residues. V was shortened by 0 bases and J by 4 bases, with 12 bases between the two germline ends. The CDR3 nucleotides are TGCGCCAGCAGTGAGTCCCCGCGCGCGGGAGAGACCCAGTACTTC. Amino acid sequence: CASSESPRAGETQYF.

This chain joins TRBV7-9 and TRBJ1-2; D remains ambiguous. CDR3 size: 15 residues. Trimming pared 5 bases from V and 7 bases from J, leaving 20 bases between. CDR1 is SEHNR and CDR2 is FQNEAQ in the germline V gene (reference sequence). The CDR3 region is CASSPDLGSPSGYTF. CDR3 coding DNA: TGTGCCAGCAGCCCAGATCTCGGGTCTCCCTCTGGCTACACCTTC.

This chain joins TRBV30 and TRBJ1-2, with a tentative D call TRBD1 (5 bases). The germline CDR1 and CDR2 sequences are GTSNPN and SVGIG (reference sequence). The CDR3 runs to 14 residues. V was cut by 1 base and J by 2 bases, with 11 bases left in between. CDR3 in amino acids: CAWSGQGPNYGYTF. DNA for the CDR3: TGTGCCTGGAGTGGCCAGGGTCCCAACTATGGCTACACCTTC. The full variable domain, with the rest looked up from reference TRBV30 and TRBJ1-2, is SQTIHQWPATLVQPVGSPLSLECTVEGTSNPNLYWYRQAAGRGLQLLFYSVGIGQISSEVPQNLSASRPQDRQFILSSKKLLLSDSGFYLCAWSGQGPNYGYTFGSGTRLTVV.

The CDR3 loop is CVLRGTTNTEAFF. The CDR3 DNA reads TGTGTCCTCAGGGGAACCACGAACACTGAAGCTTTCTTT. The chain uses TRBV28 and TRBJ1-1, with D tentatively TRBD1 (6 bases). Germline V gives CDR1 MDHEN, CDR2 SYDVKM. This CDR3 has 13 residues. Based on the CDR3 plus reference TRBV28 and TRBJ1-1, the full variable domain is DVKVTQSSRYLVKRTGEKVFLECVQDMDHENMFWYRQDPGLGLRLIYFSYDVKMKEKGDIPEGYSVSREKKERFSLILESASTNQTSMYLCVLRGTTNTEAFFGQGTRLTVV.

V gene TRBV28 combines with J gene TRBJ2-7, with 9 bases aligning to TRBD2. After removal of 5 bases from V and 4 bases from J, the junction contained 9 bases not matched to a gene. The V gene's germline CDR1 is MDHEN and CDR2 SYDVKM. The CDR3 runs 15 residues. The CDR3 sequence is CASSPPTSGAYEQYF. As DNA, the CDR3 is TGTGCCAGCAGTCCCCCGACTAGCGGAGCTTACGAGCAGTACTTC.

V and J are TRBV4-1 and TRBJ2-7; 7 positions match TRBD1. V was clipped by 1 base and J by 4 bases; unmatched bases: 7. The CDR3 extends over 15 amino acids. In germline, CDR1 is MGHRA, CDR2 YSYEKL. The CDR3 nucleotides read TGCGCCAGCAGCCAAGGAAGGGGGCTGGATTACGAGCAGTACTTC. Its protein is CASSQGRGLDYEQYF.

The V call is TRBV25-1, the J call TRBJ1-5; a possible D gene is TRBD1 (5 bases). Germline V gene lookup returns CDR1 MGHDK and CDR2 SYGVNS. The germline V and J ends were trimmed by 4 bases and 4 bases, with 11 bases remaining between them. The CDR3 has 14 amino acids. CDR3 protein: CASSARDGNQPQHF. The CDR3 nucleotides are TGTGCCAGCAGTGCCAGGGATGGGAATCAGCCCCAGCATTTT. Variable domain in full (rest from reference TRBV25-1 and TRBJ1-5): EADIYQTPRYLVIGTGKKITLECSQTMGHDKMYWYQQDPGMELHLIHYSYGVNSTEKGDLSSESTVSRIRTEHFPLTLESARPSHTSQYLCASSARDGNQPQHFGDGTRLSIL.

The chain joins TRBV2 to TRBJ1-2, with 9 bases matching TRBD1. This CDR3 has 14 amino acids. CDR1 is SNHLY and CDR2 is FYNNEI in the germline V gene. Germline trimming cut 7 bases from V and 4 bases from J; bases unmatched to any gene: 7. CDR3 amino acids: CASTPGQGLYGYTF. Here the CDR3 DNA reads TGTGCCAGCACTCCGGGACAGGGTCTCTATGGCTACACCTTC.

V usage is TRBV9 and J usage is TRBJ1-1; 9 bases align to TRBD1. CDR1 is SGDLS and CDR2 is YYNGEE in the germline V gene. The CDR3 has 12 residues. Trimming took 7 bases from V and 8 from J; bases not matched to a gene: 6. CDR3 in amino acids: CASAGTGYEAFF. For the CDR3, the DNA is TGTGCCAGCGCCGGGACAGGGTACGAAGCTTTCTTT.